The 28 T cell receptor beta chains given below trace back to one sample, sequenced in a study of cytomegalovirus exposure and HLA in healthy donors. PCR was performed using 60 Vbeta and 13 Jbeta primers. Sequencing used immunoSEQ multiplex PCR; TCRdb keeps in-frame clones, though not all of them. The listing contains roughly 41,000 clones. Specimen: PBMCs. The receptors were gathered from a woman between 40 and 50 years old in good health and CMV-seronegative.

The chain uses TRBV6-5 and TRBJ2-7; D not certain. The ends were cut back, 8 bases at V and 7 bases at J, with 18 bases in the middle. The CDR3 is 13 amino acids. Germline V lookup: CDR1 MNHEY, CDR2 SVGAGI. The CDR3 reads CASHPGEGWEQYF. The CDR3 bases are TGTGCCAGCCACCCCGGAGAAGGCTGGGAGCAGTACTTC.

The V call is TRBV7-2, the J call TRBJ2-1, with a possible D match to TRBD2 (5 bases). The CDR3 runs to 16 residues. CDR1 is SGHTA and CDR2 is FQGNSA in the germline V gene. V was shortened by 4 bases and J by 2 bases, with 15 bases between the two germline ends. The CDR3 protein is CASSYAQEGAYNEQFF. CDR3 nucleotides: TGTGCCAGCAGCTACGCGCAAGAGGGTGCCTACAATGAGCAGTTCTTC.

The rearrangement joins TRBV7-9 to TRBJ2-7; a possible D gene is TRBD1 (6 bases). V was pared by 5 bases and J by 2 bases, with 13 bases between. Germline loops: CDR1 SEHNR, CDR2 FQNEAQ (reference sequence). This CDR3 comprises 14 residues. This CDR3 is CASSRTERAYEQYF. CDR3 sequence (DNA): TGTGCCAGCAGCCGGACAGAGCGCGCCTACGAGCAGTACTTC.

The rearrangement uses TRBV5-6 and TRBJ2-3, with D tentatively TRBD1 (7 bases). Trimming removed 0 bases at V and 5 bases at J, with 16 bases between. Per the germline V gene, CDR1 is SGHDT and CDR2 is YYEEEE. CDR3 size: 16 residues. CDR3 sequence: CASSLVGGTVRDTQYF. CDR3 DNA sequence: TGTGCCAGCAGCTTGGTAGGCGGGACAGTCAGAGATACGCAGTATTTT.

The chain combines TRBV19 with TRBJ2-1, with 11 nucleotides matching TRBD2. The CDR3 extends over 15 amino acids. CDR1 is LNHDA, CDR2 SQIVND, per germline (reference sequence). With V trimmed by 5 bases and J by 5 bases, 5 bases remained unmatched. The CDR3 DNA sequence: TGTGCCAGTAGTCCTCGACTAGCGGGGCACAATGAGCAGTTCTTC. Protein: CASSPRLAGHNEQFF.

The chain is built from TRBV2 and TRBJ1-1, with a weak D call TRBD1 (6 bases). Trimming left V 7 bases short and J 1 base short, with 7 bases between. Looked up from germline, CDR1 is SNHLY and CDR2 is FYNNEI. The CDR3 contains 12 residues. CDR3 sequence reads: CASTGQNTEAFF. The CDR3, as DNA: TGTGCCAGCACGGGACAGAACACTGAAGCTTTCTTT. Full variable domain (missing parts from reference TRBV2 and TRBJ1-1): EPEVTQTPSHQVTQMGQEVILRCVPISNHLYFYWYRQILGQKVEFLVSFYNNEISEKSEIFDDQFSVERPDGSNFTLKIRSTKLEDSAMYFCASTGQNTEAFFGQGTRLTVV.

V gene TRBV7-3 combines with J gene TRBJ2-7; 7 nucleotides match TRBD2. Per germline, CDR1 SGHTA and CDR2 FQGTGA. This CDR3 is 13 amino acids long. J was trimmed by 4 bases and V by 5 bases; bases with no gene match: 5. As DNA, the CDR3 is TGTGCCAGCAGCCCTCCCGGGGGGTACGAGCAGTACTTC. This translates into CASSPPGGYEQYF.

This rearrangement joins TRBV28 to TRBJ1-3; no definite D call. Germline V gene lookup returns CDR1 MDHEN and CDR2 SYDVKM. The CDR3 runs to 15 residues. V gave up 1 base and J gave up 8 bases, with 15 bases separating them. CDR3 nucleotides: TGTGCCAGCAGTTTATCCTCACAAGGGAGAGACACCATATATTTT. This encodes CASSLSSQGRDTIYF.

J is TRBJ2-7 and V is TRBV7-2; a possible D gene is TRBD2 (6 bases). CDR3 size: 15 residues. Germline V gene sequence: CDR1 SGHTA, CDR2 FQGNSA. V lost 5 bases, J lost 9 bases, and 23 bases lay in between. CDR3 protein: CASSPSGREPGGQYF. The DNA for the CDR3 is TGTGCCAGCAGCCCCTCGGGCAGGGAGCCCGGGGGGCAGTACTTC.

DNA for the CDR3: TGTGCCAGCAGTGCTAGCGGGATAAAGTACTTC. Protein sequence: CASSASGIKYF. The chain is built from TRBV6-5 and TRBJ2-7, with 9 bases identical to TRBD2. Germline loops: CDR1 MNHEY, CDR2 SVGAGI. This CDR3 is built from 11 residues. V gave up 5 bases and J gave up 11 bases; unmatched junction bases: 4.

The chain uses TRBV5-8 and TRBJ2-7; 15 bases align to TRBD2. This CDR3 comprises 17 residues. The germline V gene encodes CDR1 SGHTS and CDR2 YDEGEE. J lost 3 bases, V lost 6 bases, and 10 bases had no gene match. The CDR3 sequence: CASTEGLAGGTDYEQYF. The CDR3 DNA is TGTGCCAGCACCGAAGGACTAGCGGGAGGGACCGACTACGAGCAGTACTTC.

V usage is TRBV5-1 and J usage is TRBJ2-7, with TRBD1 identical over 9 bases. The CDR3 is 15 residues long. With V trimmed by 4 bases and J by 6 bases, 11 bases remained unmatched. Germline loops: CDR1 SGHRS, CDR2 YFSETQ. This CDR3 reads CASSDPRTGDSEQYF. The CDR3 DNA reads TGCGCCAGCAGCGATCCTCGGACAGGGGATTCCGAGCAGTACTTC.

The genes are TRBV10-3 and TRBJ1-1; 7 bases are shared with TRBD1. V gave up 6 bases and J gave up 7 bases; unmatched junction bases: 2. Germline lookup yields CDR1 ENHRY and CDR2 SYGVKD. CDR3 length: 11 residues. The CDR3 is CAIRRQGEAFF. The CDR3 DNA sequence: TGTGCCATCAGACGACAGGGTGAAGCTTTCTTT.

The J gene is TRBJ2-7, the V gene TRBV6-5; 10 nucleotides agree with TRBD1. J was trimmed by 5 bases and V by 6 bases; bases with no gene match: 10. The CDR3 sequence is 15 residues long. Germline V gene sequence: CDR1 MNHEY, CDR2 SVGAGI. CDR3 nucleotides: TGTGCCAGCAGCCCTGAGACAGGGGGCATGGACGAGCAGTACTTC. Its translation is CASSPETGGMDEQYF.

The rearrangement links TRBV4-3 to TRBJ2-6, with D tentatively TRBD1 (6 bases). This CDR3 spans 17 amino acids. Germline-derived CDR1 and CDR2 are LGHNA and YSLEER. The V end was cut by 3 bases, the J end by 2 bases, with 14 bases between. The CDR3 DNA follows: TGCGCCAGCAGCCAGGGGGCCGGTGGCGCTGGGGCCAACGTCCTGACTTTC. Its protein product is CASSQGAGGAGANVLTF.

V usage is TRBV18 and J usage is TRBJ2-7, with D maybe TRBD2 (7 bases). CDR1 is KGHSH and CDR2 is LQKENI in the germline V gene. Trimming cost V 3 bases and J 5 bases, with 17 bases left between them. CDR3 size: 15 residues. CDR3 region: CASSPIEGGGHEQYF. The CDR3, as DNA: TGTGCCAGCTCACCCATAGAGGGCGGGGGCCACGAGCAGTACTTC.

Comment on this clone: The same CDR3 also results from other DNA sequences found in this sample. V gene TRBV30 combines with J gene TRBJ2-7; no reliable D call. V gave up 0 bases and J gave up 0 bases, with 9 bases separating them. This CDR3 comprises 14 residues. Germline lookup yields CDR1 GTSNPN and CDR2 SVGIG (reference sequence). The DNA for the CDR3 is TGTGCCTGGAGTGTAGCACCGAGCTCCTACGAGCAGTACTTC. Protein product: CAWSVAPSSYEQYF.

CDR3 nucleotides: TGCGCCAGCAGCTTGGATGCGGAGACTAACTATGGCTACACCTTC. Its protein product is CASSLDAETNYGYTF. The V call is TRBV5-1, the J call TRBJ1-2; no clear D gene. Germline CDR1 and CDR2: SGHRS and YFSETQ. The CDR3 extends over 15 amino acids. The V end lost 0 bases, the J end lost 0 bases, and 9 bases lay between the germline ends.

V and J are TRBV5-1 and TRBJ1-4; D is possibly TRBD1 (6 bases). The CDR3 has 17 residues. V was cut by 3 bases and J by 0 bases, with 15 bases left in between. Germline CDR1 reads SGHRS; CDR2 reads YFSETQ. CDR3 nucleotides: TGCGCCAGCAGCTCGGGACGGGACACTTCAACTAATGAAAAACTGTTTTTT. Amino acids: CASSSGRDTSTNEKLFF.

Here the CDR3 reads CASRQGAYEAFF. CDR3 DNA sequence: TGTGCCAGCAGACAGGGGGCTTATGAAGCTTTCTTT. V usage is TRBV7-2 and J usage is TRBJ1-1; TRBD1 aligns across 9 bases. V dropped 6 bases and J dropped 7; count of bases not matched to a gene: 3. Germline V CDR1 and CDR2: SGHTA, FQGNSA. CDR3 length: 12 residues.

In nucleotides, the CDR3 is TGTGCCAGCAGCTTAGCATGGGGGGGCGTGAACACTGAAGCTTTCTTT. This encodes CASSLAWGGVNTEAFF. The V gene is TRBV7-9, the J gene TRBJ1-1, with D possibly matching TRBD1 (6 bases). V shed 0 bases and J shed 0 bases, with 11 bases lying between them. The CDR3 sequence is 16 residues long. Per germline, CDR1 SEHNR and CDR2 FQNEAQ (reference sequence).

The chain employs TRBV18 and TRBJ1-1, with a possible D match to TRBD1 (5 bases). Germline values: CDR1 KGHSH, CDR2 LQKENI. This CDR3 comprises 13 residues. Trimming removed 3 bases from V and 3 bases from J, with 8 bases in between. The CDR3 coding sequence is TGTGCCAGCTCACCGACAGAGTACACTGAAGCTTTCTTT. Protein sequence: CASSPTEYTEAFF.

The chain carries TRBV30 and TRBJ2-3; tentative D call: TRBD2 (6 bases). The germline gives CDR1 GTSNPN, CDR2 SVGIG (reference sequence). The CDR3 extends over 14 amino acids. V lost 2 bases and J lost 4, with 13 bases in between. The CDR3 sequence: CAWSMTGVADTQYF. The CDR3 coding sequence is TGTGCCTGGAGTATGACGGGAGTTGCAGATACGCAGTATTTT.

The genes are TRBV6-5 and TRBJ1-1; 7 nucleotides agree with TRBD1. This CDR3 has 13 residues. The germline gives CDR1 MNHEY, CDR2 SVGAGI. J lost 7 bases, V lost 7 bases, and 9 bases had no gene match. The CDR3 DNA is TGTGCCAGCACCACCCCGGACAGGATTGAAGCTTTCTTT. It codes for CASTTPDRIEAFF.

CDR3: CASSLAPGAPYGYTF. In DNA form, the CDR3 reads TGCGCCAGCAGCTTGGCCCCAGGGGCCCCCTATGGCTACACCTTC. The rearrangement links TRBV5-1 to TRBJ1-2; possibly TRBD1 for D (6 bases). The length of the CDR3 is 15 residues. Germline CDR1 is SGHRS and CDR2 is YFSETQ. V lost 0 bases and J 4 bases, leaving 13 bases between the germline ends.

The chain has TRBV6-6 and TRBJ1-1; TRBD1 agrees at 7 bases. This CDR3 region has 13 residues. Trimming at V came to 5 bases and at J to 7 bases, leaving 7 bases not matched to a gene. Germline V gene data show CDR1 as MNHNY and CDR2 as SVGAGI (reference sequence). CDR3 DNA: TGTGCCAGCAGTCGTCGACAGGGAGGTGAAGCTTTCTTT. It translates to CASSRRQGGEAFF.

V gene TRBV4-3 combines with J gene TRBJ1-1, with a tentative D call TRBD1 (6 bases). The V and J ends lost 0 bases and 1 base respectively, with 9 bases between them. This CDR3 has 15 residues. Germline assignment: CDR1 LGHNA and CDR2 YSLEER. The CDR3 loop is CASSQDPGENTEAFF. The DNA of the CDR3 is TGCGCCAGCAGCCAAGACCCAGGGGAGAACACTGAAGCTTTCTTT.

The chain uses TRBV6-4 and TRBJ2-1; 8 nucleotides match TRBD2. The CDR3 covers 16 residues. CDR1 and CDR2 from the germline V gene are MRHNA and SNTAGT. Losses at the gene ends were 3 bases for V and 7 bases for J; bases not matched to a gene: 11. In DNA, the CDR3 is TGTGCCAGCAGTGAAGACAGCGGGAGCTTCTGGAATGAGCAGTTCTTC. Its protein is CASSEDSGSFWNEQFF.